This T cell receptor (beta chain) was sequenced in a study of T cell responses to AZD1222 COVID-19 vaccine. Here immunoSEQ multiplex PCR was the method, and the copy in TCRdb shows in-frame clones only, minus some. Of approximately 100,000 clones listed, 87% are singletons. The material was peripheral blood, obtained 28 days after the second AZD1222 dose. This TCR was sampled from an adult who received the AZD1222 COVID-19 vaccine.

CDR3 bases: TGTGCCATCAGTGACAGATATCAGCCCCAGCATTTT. Translating gives CAISDRYQPQHF. The V and J genes are TRBV10-3 and TRBJ1-5, with D unresolved. There are 12 residues in the CDR3. Germline V CDR1 and CDR2: ENHRY, SYGVKD. Deletions cut 3 bases from V and 5 bases from J, with 5 bases between.